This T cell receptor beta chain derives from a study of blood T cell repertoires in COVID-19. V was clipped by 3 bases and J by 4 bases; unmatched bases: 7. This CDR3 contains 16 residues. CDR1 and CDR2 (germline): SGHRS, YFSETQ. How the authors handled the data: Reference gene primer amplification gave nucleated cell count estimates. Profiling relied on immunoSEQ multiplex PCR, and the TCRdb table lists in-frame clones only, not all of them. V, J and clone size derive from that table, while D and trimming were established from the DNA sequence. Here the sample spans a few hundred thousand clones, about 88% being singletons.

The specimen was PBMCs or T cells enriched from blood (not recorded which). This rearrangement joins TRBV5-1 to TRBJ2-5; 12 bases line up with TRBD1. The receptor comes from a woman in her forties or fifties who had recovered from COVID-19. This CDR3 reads CASSSRDRGQAETQYF. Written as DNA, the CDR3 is TGCGCCAGCAGCTCCCGGGACAGGGGGCAAGCAGAGACCCAGTACTTC.